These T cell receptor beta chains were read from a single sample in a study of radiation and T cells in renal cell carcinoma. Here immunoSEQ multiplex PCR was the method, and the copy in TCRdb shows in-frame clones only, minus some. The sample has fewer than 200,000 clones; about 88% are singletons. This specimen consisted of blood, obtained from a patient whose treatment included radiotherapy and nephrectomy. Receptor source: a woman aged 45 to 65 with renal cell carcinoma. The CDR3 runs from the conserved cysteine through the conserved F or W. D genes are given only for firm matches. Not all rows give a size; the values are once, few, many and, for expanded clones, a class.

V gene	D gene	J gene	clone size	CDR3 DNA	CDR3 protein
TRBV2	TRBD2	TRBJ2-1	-	TGTGCCAGCAGCTCCGGGGGGACTAGTAGGAATGAGCAGTTCTTC	CASSSGGTSRNEQFF
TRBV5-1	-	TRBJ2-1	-	TGCGCCAGCAGCGCCGACAGGAACAATGAGCAGTTCTTC	CASSADRNNEQFF
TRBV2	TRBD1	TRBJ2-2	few	TGTGCCAGCATCGGGACAGGGGGAACCGGGGAGCTGTTTTTT	CASIGTGGTGELFF
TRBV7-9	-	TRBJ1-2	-	TGTGCCAGCAGCTTAGGGGGCTATGGCTACACCTTC	CASSLGGYGYTF
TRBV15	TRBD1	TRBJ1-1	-	TGTGCCACCAGCAGAGATGCGACCAGGGGGCGTGACACTGAAGCTTTCTTT	CATSRDATRGRDTEAFF
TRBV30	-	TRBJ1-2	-	TGTGCCTGGAGGCGAACAGGGTATGGCTACACCTTC	CAWRRTGYGYTF
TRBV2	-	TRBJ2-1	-	TGTGCCAGCAGTGACGTTCAGGGGCGGAGTGAGCAGTTCTTC	CASSDVQGRSEQFF
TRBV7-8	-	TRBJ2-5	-	TGTGCCAGCAGCTTAGCCATGGAGACCCAGTACTTC	CASSLAMETQYF
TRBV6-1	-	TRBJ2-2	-	TGTGCCAGCAGTTTGGAAAGGCCGAACACCGGGGAGCTGTTTTTT	CASSLERPNTGELFF
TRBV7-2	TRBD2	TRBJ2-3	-	TGTGCCAGCAGCTGGGGGACTAGCGGTTTGGATACGCAGTATTTT	CASSWGTSGLDTQYF
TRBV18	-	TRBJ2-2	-	TGTGCCAGCTCACCAGGATTCGCGAACACCGGGGAGCTGTTTTTT	CASSPGFANTGELFF
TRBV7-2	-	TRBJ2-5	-	TGTGCCACCTCGTGGGGCCAACGAGAGACCCAGTACTTC	CATSWGQRETQYF
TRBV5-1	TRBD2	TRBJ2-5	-	TGCGCCAGCGGCCAACTAGGGAGCGGGGGGGCCGTGAAAGAGACCCAGTACTTC	CASGQLGSGGAVKETQYF
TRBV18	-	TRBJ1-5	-	TGTGCCAGCTCACGACAGAGCAATCAGCCCCAGCATTTT	CASSRQSNQPQHF
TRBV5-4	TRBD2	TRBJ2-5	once	TGTGCCAGCAGTCCCCGACTAGCGGGAGAGGGTCCCCAGTACTTC	CASSPRLAGEGPQYF
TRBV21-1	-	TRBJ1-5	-	TGTGCCAGCAGCAGAAGGGACGGGGGGCAGCCCCAGCATTTT	CASSRRDGGQPQHF
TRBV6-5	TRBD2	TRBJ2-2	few	TGTGCCAGCAGGACTAGCGGGGGGCTGATCGGGGAGCTGTTTTTT	CASRTSGGLIGELFF
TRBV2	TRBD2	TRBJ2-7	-	TGTGCCAGCAGAGATACTAGCGGGGGGGCTTTGGTCGAGCAGTACTTC	CASRDTSGGALVEQYF
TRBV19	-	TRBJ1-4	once	TGTGCCAGTAGTACTATTCGACAGGATCAACGTGAAAAACTGTTTTTT	CASSTIRQDQREKLFF
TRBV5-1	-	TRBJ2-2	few	TGCGCCAGCACCGAGCTCCCTGGGAGCAACACCGGGGAGCTGTTTTTT	CASTELPGSNTGELFF
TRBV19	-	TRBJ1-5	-	TGTGCCAGTAGTAACCAGGGTCTAGGTCAGCCCCAGCATTTT	CASSNQGLGQPQHF
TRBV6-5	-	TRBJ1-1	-	TGTGCCAGCAGTTTCGGGGTCTGGCGAGGACACACTGAAGCTTTCTTT	CASSFGVWRGHTEAFF
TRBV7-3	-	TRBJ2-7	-	TGTGCCAGCAGCTCGGGCAATTCCTACGAGCAGTACTTC	CASSSGNSYEQYF
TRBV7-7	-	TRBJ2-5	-	TGTGCTAGCAGCTTAGGGGGGGAAGGGACCCAGTACTTC	CASSLGGEGTQYF
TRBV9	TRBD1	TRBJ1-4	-	TGTGCCAGCAGCCCGAGGACAGGCGGAATTAATGAAAAACTGTTTTTT	CASSPRTGGINEKLFF
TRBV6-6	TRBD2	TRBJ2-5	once	TGTGCCAGCAGTTTGCCTAGCGGGGGGGCCAAGACCCAGTACTTC	CASSLPSGGAKTQYF
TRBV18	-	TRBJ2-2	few	TGTGCCAGCTCACCGTTTAGGGACACCGGGGAGCTGTTTTTT	CASSPFRDTGELFF
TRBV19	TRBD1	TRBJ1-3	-	TGTGCCAGTAGTGCCTACAGGGGTTCGGTTGGAAACACCATATATTTT	CASSAYRGSVGNTIYF
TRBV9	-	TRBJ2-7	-	TGTGCCAGCGGTAGAGGGGGAACCTACGAGCAGTACTTC	CASGRGGTYEQYF
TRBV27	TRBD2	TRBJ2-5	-	TGTGCCAGCAGCTGGGGACTAAACAAAGAGACCCAGTACTTC	CASSWGLNKETQYF
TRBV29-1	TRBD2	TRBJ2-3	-	TGCAGCACGACGGGGGGGCAGAGCACAGATACGCAGTATTTT	CSTTGGQSTDTQYF
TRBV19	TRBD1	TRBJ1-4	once	TGTGCCAGTAGCGGGAGAGGGGGCCGTGAAAAACTGTTTTTT	CASSGRGGREKLFF
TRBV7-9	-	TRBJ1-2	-	TGTGCCAGCAGCGCGCAGGGAAATCCAACCCTTGGCTACACCTTC	CASSAQGNPTLGYTF
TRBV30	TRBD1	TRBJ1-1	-	TGTGCCTGGAGTCCTTTTTGGTTGACAGGGGGCAATACTGAAGCTTTCTTT	CAWSPFWLTGGNTEAFF
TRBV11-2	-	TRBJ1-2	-	TGTGCCAGCAGCTTAAATGGAGTTTATGGCTACACCTTC	CASSLNGVYGYTF
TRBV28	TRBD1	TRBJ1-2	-	TGTGCCAGCAGAGCCGGGACAGGGTACGGCTATGGCTACACCTTC	CASRAGTGYGYGYTF
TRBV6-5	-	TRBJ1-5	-	TGTGCCAGCAGTGTACAGCCAAATCAGCCCCAGCATTTT	CASSVQPNQPQHF
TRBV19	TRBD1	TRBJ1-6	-	TGTGCCAGTAGTGCAAACAGGGGAAATAATTCACCCCTCCACTTT	CASSANRGNNSPLHF
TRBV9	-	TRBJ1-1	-	TGTGCCAGCAGCGAGCGCCGGGGCACTGAAGCTTTCTTT	CASSERRGTEAFF
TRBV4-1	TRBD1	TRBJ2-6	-	TGCGCCAGCAGCCAAGAGGGGACAGGAGGAACTGGGGCCAACGTCCTGACTTTC	CASSQEGTGGTGANVLTF
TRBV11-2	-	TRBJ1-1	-	TGTGCCAGCAGAACTGCCCCAGACACTGAAGCTTTCTTT	CASRTAPDTEAFF
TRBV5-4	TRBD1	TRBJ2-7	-	TGTGCCAGCAGTAAGGACAGGGTAGGAGAGCAGTACTTC	CASSKDRVGEQYF
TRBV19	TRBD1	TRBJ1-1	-	TGTGCCAGTGGGGGACAGCAGAACACTGAAGCTTTCTTT	CASGGQQNTEAFF
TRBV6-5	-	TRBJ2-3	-	TGTGCCAGCAGTTTAATGGGGCCCACCTGGACAGATACGCAGTATTTT	CASSLMGPTWTDTQYF
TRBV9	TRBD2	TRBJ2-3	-	TGTGCCAGCAGCGTAGGGCCAGCGGGGTCAGATACGCAGTATTTT	CASSVGPAGSDTQYF